Included here is one TCR beta chain sequence, with context. The data originate from a study of shared clonotypes between healthy human individuals. Here immunoSEQ multiplex PCR was the method, and the copy in TCRdb shows in-frame clones only, minus some. The sample holds around 2,000,000 clones, about 95% seen once. The naive CD8 fraction comprised CD45RO-negative cells positively selected for CCR7 and excluded terminally differentiated effector memory CD45RA+ cells. Per the germline V gene, CDR1 is GTSNPN and CDR2 is SVGIG (reference sequence). Trimming took off 1 base at V and 10 bases at J, with 11 bases between the two ends. The CDR3 sequence is 13 residues long.

The clonotype was recovered from a man aged 18 to 35 in good health. V is TRBV30 and J is TRBJ1-6; weak D call: TRBD1 (5 bases). What was sequenced was naive CD8+ T cells sorted from blood. The CDR3 here is CAWSDHRSSPLHF. The CDR3 nucleotides read TGTGCCTGGAGTGACCACAGGTCCTCACCCCTCCACTTT.